A single sample gave rise to the 2 T cell receptor beta chains below, sequenced in a study of blood T cell repertoires in COVID-19. Profiling relied on immunoSEQ multiplex PCR, and the TCRdb table lists in-frame clones only, not all of them. Among around 200,000 clones, about nine tenths were seen once, and the ten largest hold roughly 3.5%. Sequencing input: peripheral blood. These receptors all stem from a man aged 65-85 years with acute or convalescent COVID-19.

The chain recombines TRBV7-2 with TRBJ1-6, with 7 positions matching TRBD1. Trimming removed 2 bases from V and 10 bases from J; junction bases left unmatched: 8. The CDR3 length is 15 residues. Germline loops: CDR1 SGHTA, CDR2 FQGNSA. This CDR3 reads CASSLSTGRGSPLHF. CDR3 bases: TGTGCCAGCAGCTTATCGACAGGGCGAGGGTCACCCCTCCACTTT.

The rearrangement links TRBV12-3 or TRBV12-4 to TRBJ1-2, with a tentative D call TRBD1 (5 bases). Trimming shortened V by 3 bases and J by 4 bases, and 9 bases separated the two germline ends. The length of the CDR3 is 13 residues. This CDR3 is CASSFPQAYGYTF. CDR3 coding DNA: TGTGCCAGCAGTTTCCCACAGGCCTATGGCTACACCTTC.